The T cell receptor (beta chain) under discussion was sequenced for a study of blood T cell repertoires in COVID-19. Cohort assignment relied on participant-reported clinical history. The CDR3 spans 15 residues. CDR1 is MDHEN, CDR2 SYDVKM, per germline. Trimming took off 5 bases at V and 2 bases at J, with 16 bases between the two ends. In its sample, this clone was seen a few times. Methods used by the authors: Amplification with reference gene primers provided the estimates of nucleated cell counts. TCRdb keeps only in-frame clones here, not all; method: immunoSEQ multiplex PCR. The V and J calls and clone size are taken from that table; D and trimming were inferred from the DNA. The data hold 300,000 to 350,000 clones, with about 91% observed a single time.

The chain joins TRBV28 to TRBJ2-7, with a possible D match to TRBD1 (5 bases). Sequences were obtained from PBMCs or T cells enriched from blood (not recorded which). The sequence was collected from a woman in her late teens or twenties who had recovered from COVID-19. This CDR3 reads CASSTPAGSTYEQYF. For the CDR3, the DNA is TGTGCCAGCAGTACTCCAGCAGGGTCCACCTACGAGCAGTACTTC.